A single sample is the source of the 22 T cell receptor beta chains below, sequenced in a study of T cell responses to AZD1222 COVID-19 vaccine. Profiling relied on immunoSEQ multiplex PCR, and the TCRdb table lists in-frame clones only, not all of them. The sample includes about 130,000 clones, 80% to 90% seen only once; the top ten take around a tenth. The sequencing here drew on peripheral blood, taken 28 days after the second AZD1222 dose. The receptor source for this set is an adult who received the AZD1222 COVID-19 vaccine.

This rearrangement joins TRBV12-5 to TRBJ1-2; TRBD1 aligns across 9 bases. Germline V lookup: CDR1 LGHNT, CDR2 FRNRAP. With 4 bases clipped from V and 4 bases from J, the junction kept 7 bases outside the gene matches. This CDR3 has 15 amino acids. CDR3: CASGSRDRATYGYTF. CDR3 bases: TGTGCTAGTGGTTCTCGGGACAGGGCGACCTATGGCTACACCTTC.

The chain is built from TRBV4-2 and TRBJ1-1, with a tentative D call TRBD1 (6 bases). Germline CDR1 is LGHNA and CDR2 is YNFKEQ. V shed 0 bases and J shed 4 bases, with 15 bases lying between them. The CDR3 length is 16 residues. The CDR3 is CASSQEVGGAGTEAFF. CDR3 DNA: TGTGCCAGCAGCCAAGAGGTGGGGGGGGCCGGCACTGAAGCTTTCTTT.

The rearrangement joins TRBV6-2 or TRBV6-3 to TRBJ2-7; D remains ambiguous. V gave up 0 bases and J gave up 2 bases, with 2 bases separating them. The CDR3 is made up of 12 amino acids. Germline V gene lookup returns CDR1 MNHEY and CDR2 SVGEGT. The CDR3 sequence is CASSYSPYEQYF. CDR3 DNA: TGTGCCAGCAGTTACTCCCCCTACGAGCAGTACTTC.

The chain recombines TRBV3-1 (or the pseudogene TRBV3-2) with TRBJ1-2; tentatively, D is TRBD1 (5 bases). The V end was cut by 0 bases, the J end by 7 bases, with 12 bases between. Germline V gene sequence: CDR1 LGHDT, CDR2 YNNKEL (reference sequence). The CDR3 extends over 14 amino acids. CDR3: CASSQDGQGGGYTF. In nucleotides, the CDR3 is TGTGCCAGCAGCCAAGACGGCCAGGGAGGTGGCTACACCTTC.

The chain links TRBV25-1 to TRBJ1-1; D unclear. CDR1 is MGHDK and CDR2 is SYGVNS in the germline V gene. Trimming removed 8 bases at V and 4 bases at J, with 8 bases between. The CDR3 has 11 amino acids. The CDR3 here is CASLGITEAFF. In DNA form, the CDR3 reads TGTGCCAGCCTAGGGATCACTGAAGCTTTCTTT.

CDR3 coding DNA: TGTGCCAGCCTTGGGCCGTTCCCCGAGCAGTACTTC. Translating gives CASLGPFPEQYF. This rearrangement joins TRBV2 to TRBJ2-7; the D is unclear. V gave up 8 bases and J gave up 6 bases, with 14 bases separating them. The CDR3 runs 12 residues. Germline assignment: CDR1 SNHLY and CDR2 FYNNEI.

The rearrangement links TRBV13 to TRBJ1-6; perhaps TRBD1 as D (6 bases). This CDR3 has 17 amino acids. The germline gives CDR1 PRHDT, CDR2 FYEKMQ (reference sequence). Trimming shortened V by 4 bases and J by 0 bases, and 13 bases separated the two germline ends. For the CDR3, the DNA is TGTGCCAGCAGCTGGGGGCCTCGGAGCTCCTATAATTCACCCCTCCACTTT. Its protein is CASSWGPRSSYNSPLHF.

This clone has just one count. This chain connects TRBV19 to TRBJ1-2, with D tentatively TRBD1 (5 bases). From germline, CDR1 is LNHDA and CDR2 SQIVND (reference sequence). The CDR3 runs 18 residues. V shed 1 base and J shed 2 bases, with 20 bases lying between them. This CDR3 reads CASSIAQRGRARNYGYTF. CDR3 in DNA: TGTGCCAGTAGTATAGCCCAGAGGGGCAGGGCGAGGAACTATGGCTACACCTTC.

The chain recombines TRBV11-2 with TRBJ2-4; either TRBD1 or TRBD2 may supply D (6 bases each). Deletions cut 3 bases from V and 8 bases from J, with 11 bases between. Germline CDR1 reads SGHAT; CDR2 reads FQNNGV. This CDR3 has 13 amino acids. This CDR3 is CASSFPGEDIQYF. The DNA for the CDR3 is TGTGCCAGCAGCTTCCCAGGGGAGGACATTCAGTACTTC.

CDR3 protein: CASSLLLTDTQYF. CDR3 in DNA: TGTGCCAGCAGCTTACTACTCACAGATACGCAGTATTTT. This chain uses TRBV11-2 with TRBJ2-3, with D unresolved. The CDR3 contains 13 residues. CDR1 SGHAT and CDR2 FQNNGV come from the germline V gene. Trimming left V 2 bases short and J 2 bases short, with 5 bases between.

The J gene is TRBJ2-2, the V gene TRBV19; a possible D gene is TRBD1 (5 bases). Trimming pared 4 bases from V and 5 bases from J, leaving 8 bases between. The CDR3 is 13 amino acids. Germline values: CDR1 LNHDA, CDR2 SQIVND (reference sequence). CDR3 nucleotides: TGTGCCAGTAGTAGCCAGGGAACCGGGGAGCTGTTTTTT. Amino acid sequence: CASSSQGTGELFF.

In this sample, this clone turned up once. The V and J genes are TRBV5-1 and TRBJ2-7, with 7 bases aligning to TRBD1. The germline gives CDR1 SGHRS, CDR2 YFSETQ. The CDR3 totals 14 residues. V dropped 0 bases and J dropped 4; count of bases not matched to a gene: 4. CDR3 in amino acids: CASSLGVTGYEQYF. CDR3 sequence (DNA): TGCGCCAGCAGCTTGGGGGTGACAGGGTACGAGCAGTACTTC.

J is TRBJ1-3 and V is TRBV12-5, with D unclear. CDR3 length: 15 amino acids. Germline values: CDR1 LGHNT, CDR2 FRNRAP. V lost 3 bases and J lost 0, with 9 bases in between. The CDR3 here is CASGLHPVSGNTIYF. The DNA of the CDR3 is TGTGCTAGTGGTTTACACCCAGTCTCTGGAAACACCATATATTTT.

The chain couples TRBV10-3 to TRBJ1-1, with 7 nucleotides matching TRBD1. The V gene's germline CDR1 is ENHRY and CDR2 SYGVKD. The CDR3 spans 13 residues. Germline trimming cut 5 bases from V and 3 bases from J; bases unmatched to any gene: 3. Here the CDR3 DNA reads TGTGCCATCAGTCTACAGGGGCACACTGAAGCTTTCTTT. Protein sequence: CAISLQGHTEAFF.

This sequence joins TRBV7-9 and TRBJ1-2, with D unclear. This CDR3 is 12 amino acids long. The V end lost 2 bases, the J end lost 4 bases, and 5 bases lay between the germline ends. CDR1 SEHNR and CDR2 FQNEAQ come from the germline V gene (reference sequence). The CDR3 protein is CASSLPLYGYTF. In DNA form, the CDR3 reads TGTGCCAGCAGCTTACCCCTCTATGGCTACACCTTC. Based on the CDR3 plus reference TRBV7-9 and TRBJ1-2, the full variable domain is DTGVSQNPRHKITKRGQNVTFRCDPISEHNRLYWYRQTLGQGPEFLTYFQNEAQLEKSRLLSDRFSAERPKGSFSTLEIQRTEQGDSAMYLCASSLPLYGYTFGSGTRLTVV.

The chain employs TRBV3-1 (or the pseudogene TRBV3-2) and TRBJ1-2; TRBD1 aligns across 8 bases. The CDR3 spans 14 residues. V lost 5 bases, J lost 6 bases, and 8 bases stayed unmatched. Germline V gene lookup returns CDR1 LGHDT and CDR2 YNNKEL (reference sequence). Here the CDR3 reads CASSSGTGRHGYTF. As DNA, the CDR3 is TGTGCCAGCAGCTCGGGGACAGGCCGACATGGCTACACCTTC.

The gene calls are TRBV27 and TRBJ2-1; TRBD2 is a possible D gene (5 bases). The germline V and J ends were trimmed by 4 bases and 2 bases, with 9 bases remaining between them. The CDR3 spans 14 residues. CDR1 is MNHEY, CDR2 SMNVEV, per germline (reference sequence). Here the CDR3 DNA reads TGTGCCAGCAGTTCCCCCGGGACCTACAATGAGCAGTTCTTC. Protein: CASSSPGTYNEQFF.

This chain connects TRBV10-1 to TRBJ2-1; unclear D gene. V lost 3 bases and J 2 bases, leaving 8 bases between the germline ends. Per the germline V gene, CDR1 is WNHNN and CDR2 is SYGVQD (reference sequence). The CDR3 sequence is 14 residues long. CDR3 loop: CASSEGRPYNEQFF. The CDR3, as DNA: TGCGCCAGCAGTGAAGGGCGTCCCTACAATGAGCAGTTCTTC.

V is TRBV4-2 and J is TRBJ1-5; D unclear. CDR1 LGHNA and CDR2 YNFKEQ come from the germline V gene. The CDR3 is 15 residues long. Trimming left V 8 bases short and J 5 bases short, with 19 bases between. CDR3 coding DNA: TGTGCCAGCGGTCTTTCGGAACAGTTGGATCAGCCCCAGCATTTT. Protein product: CASGLSEQLDQPQHF.

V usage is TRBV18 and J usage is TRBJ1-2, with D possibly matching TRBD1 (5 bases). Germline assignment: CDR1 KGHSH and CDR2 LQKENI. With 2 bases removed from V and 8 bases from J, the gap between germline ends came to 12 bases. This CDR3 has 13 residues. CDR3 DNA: TGTGCCAGCTCACCAAGGGCAGGGCAAGGCTACACCTTC. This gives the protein CASSPRAGQGYTF.

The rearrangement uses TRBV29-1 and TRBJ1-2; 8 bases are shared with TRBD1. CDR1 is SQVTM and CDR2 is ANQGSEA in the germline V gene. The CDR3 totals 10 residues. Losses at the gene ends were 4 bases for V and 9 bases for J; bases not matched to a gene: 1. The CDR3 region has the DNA TGCAGCGTTGGACAGGGGAGCTACACCTTC. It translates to CSVGQGSYTF.

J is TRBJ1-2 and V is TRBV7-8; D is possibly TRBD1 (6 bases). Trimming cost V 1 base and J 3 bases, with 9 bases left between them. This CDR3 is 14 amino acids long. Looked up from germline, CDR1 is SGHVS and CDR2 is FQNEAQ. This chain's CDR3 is CASSLVAGDYGYTF. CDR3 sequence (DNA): TGTGCCAGCAGCTTAGTTGCAGGGGACTATGGCTACACCTTC.